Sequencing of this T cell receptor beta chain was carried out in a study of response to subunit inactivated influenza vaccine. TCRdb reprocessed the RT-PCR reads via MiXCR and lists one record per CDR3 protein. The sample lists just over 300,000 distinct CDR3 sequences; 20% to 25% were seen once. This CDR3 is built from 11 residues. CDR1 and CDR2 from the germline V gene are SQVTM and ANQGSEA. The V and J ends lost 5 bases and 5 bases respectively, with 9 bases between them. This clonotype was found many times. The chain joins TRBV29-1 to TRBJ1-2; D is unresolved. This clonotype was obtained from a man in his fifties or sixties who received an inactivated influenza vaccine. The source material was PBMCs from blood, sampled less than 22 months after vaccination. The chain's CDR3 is CSVYNFYGYTF. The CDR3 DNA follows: TGCAGCGTTTATAACTTTTATGGCTACACCTTC.